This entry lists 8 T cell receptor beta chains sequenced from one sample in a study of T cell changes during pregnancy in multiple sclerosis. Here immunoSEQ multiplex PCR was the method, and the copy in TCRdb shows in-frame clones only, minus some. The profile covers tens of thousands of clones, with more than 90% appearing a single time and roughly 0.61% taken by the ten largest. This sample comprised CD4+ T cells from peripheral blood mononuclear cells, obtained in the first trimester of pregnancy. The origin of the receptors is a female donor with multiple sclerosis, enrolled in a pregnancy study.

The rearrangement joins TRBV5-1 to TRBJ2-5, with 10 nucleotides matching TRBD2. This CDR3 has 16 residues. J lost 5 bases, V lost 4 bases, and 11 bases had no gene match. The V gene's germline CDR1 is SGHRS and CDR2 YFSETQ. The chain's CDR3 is CASSPNVAGGLETQYF. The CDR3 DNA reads TGCGCCAGCAGCCCTAACGTAGCGGGAGGCCTGGAGACCCAGTACTTC.

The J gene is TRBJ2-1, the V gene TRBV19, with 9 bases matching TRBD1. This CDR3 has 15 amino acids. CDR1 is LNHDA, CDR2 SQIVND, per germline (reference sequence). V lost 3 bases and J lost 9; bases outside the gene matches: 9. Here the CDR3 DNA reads TGTGCCAGTAGTATCGTGGGACAGGGTCTTGTTGAGCAGTTCTTC. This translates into CASSIVGQGLVEQFF.

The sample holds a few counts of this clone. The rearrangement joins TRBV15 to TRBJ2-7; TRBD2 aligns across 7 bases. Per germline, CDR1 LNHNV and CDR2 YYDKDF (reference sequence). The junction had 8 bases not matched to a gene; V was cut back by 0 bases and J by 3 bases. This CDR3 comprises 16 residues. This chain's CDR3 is CATSRESAGVVYEQYF. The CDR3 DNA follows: TGTGCCACCAGCAGAGAGTCGGCGGGAGTGGTCTACGAGCAGTACTTC.

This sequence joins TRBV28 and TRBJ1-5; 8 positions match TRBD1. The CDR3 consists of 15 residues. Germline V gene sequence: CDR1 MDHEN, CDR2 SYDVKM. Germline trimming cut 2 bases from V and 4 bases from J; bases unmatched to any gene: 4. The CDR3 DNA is TGTGCCAGCAGTTTAGTACAGGGGGGGAATCAGCCCCAGCATTTT. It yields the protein CASSLVQGGNQPQHF.

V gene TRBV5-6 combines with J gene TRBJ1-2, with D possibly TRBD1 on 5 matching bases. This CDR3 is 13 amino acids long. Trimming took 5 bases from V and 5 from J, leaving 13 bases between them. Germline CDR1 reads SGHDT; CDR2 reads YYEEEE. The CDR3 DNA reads TGTGCCAGCAGTTCTAGGGGAGGGTATGGCTACACCTTC. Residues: CASSSRGGYGYTF.

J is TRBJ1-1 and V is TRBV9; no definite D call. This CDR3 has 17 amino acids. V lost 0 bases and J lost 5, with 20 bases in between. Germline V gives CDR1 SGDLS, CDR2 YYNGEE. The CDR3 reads CASSVGVTTASGTEAFF. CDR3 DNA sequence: TGTGCCAGCAGCGTAGGGGTGACCACAGCGTCGGGGACTGAAGCTTTCTTT. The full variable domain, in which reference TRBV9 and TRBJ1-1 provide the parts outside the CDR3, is DSGVTQTPKHLITATGQRVTLRCSPRSGDLSVYWYQQSLDQGLQFLIQYYNGEERAKGNILERFSAQQFPDLHSELNLSSLELGDSALYFCASSVGVTTASGTEAFFGQGTRLTVV.

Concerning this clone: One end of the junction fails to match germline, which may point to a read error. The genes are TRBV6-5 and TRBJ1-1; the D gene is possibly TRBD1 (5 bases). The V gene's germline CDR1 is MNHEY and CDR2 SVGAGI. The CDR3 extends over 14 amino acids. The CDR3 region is CASRGTGKNTGAFF. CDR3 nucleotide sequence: TGTGCCAGCAGGGGAACAGGCAAGAACACTGGAGCTTTCTTT.

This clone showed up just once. CDR3 nucleotide sequence: TGTGCAAGTCGCTTAGCGCGTCTAGACCTCTACGAGCAGTACTTC. Encoded protein: CASRLARLDLYEQYF. V usage is TRBV12-2 and J usage is TRBJ2-7; the DNA was not compared with TRBD2, the D call given in the table. TRBV12-2 is a pseudogene locus. This CDR3 is built from 15 residues.